This paragraph reports one T cell receptor (beta chain). Its binding antigen is unknown. Per-base qualities were not stored, and no clone one base away is much larger. Libraries were made using the immunoSEQ multiplex PCR assay. This immuneACCESS table, as held by TCRdb, lists in-frame sequences with V and J called but not all clones. Of the missing ones, under half trace to an unresolved V gene in checked studies; the others have no known cause. The sample records more than 90,000 clones, approximately 96% of which are singletons. The ten most abundant clones make up roughly 0.22% of the sample. This specimen belongs to a study of technical replicates of blood from several donors (dated by TCRdb to the late 2010s). A distance of 5 bases separates the germline ends of V and J, which lose 1 base and 1 base respectively. Measured from the cysteine to the phenylalanine, the CDR3 is 15 residues long. The kept DNA is CDR3 alone, 45 bases in frame from the first base. From a lookup of the germline V gene, CDR1 and CDR2 are MGHDK and SYGVNS.

The sequenced sample consisted of T cells isolated from PBMCs. The chain is encoded by TRBV25-1 joined to TRBJ1-6, with the D gene not confidently named. The TCR comes from a human donor in good health. The nucleotide sequence reads TGTGCCAGCAGTGAATCGGGTTCCTATAATTCACCCCTCCACTTT. Its protein reads: CASSESGSYNSPLHF.